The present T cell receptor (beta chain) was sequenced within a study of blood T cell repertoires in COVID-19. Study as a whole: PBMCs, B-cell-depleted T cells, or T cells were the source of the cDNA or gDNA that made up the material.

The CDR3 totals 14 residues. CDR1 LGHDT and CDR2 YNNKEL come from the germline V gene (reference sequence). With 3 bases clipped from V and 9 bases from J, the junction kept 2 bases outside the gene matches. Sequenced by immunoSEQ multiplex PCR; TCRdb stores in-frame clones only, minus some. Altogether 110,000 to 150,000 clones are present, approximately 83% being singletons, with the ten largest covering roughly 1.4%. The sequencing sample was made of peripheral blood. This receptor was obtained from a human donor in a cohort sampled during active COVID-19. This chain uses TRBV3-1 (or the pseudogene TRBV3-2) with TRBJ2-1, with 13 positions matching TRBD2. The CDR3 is CASSQGLAGFEQFF. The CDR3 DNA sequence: TGTGCCAGCAGCCAGGGACTAGCGGGATTTGAGCAGTTCTTC.